This T cell receptor (beta chain) was retrieved from a study of CD8 T cells in ankylosing spondylitis. Study conclusions and caveats: Significantly higher representation of disease-linked clones was reported for matched ankylosing spondylitis synovial fluid. What appeared characteristic of ankylosing spondylitis blood was a TCR beta motif of 7 or 8 highly homologous variants.

This clonotype came up a few times. Its antigen is not known. Trimming cost V 4 bases and J 5 bases, with 9 bases left between them. The germline CDR1 and CDR2 sequences are SQVTM and ANQGSEA. The CDR3 spans 12 residues. By quantitative 5'-RACE with molecular barcodes, the TCR beta libraries were made. TCRdb passed the 5' RACE reads through MiXCR, listing each CDR3 protein once. This table has just under 350,000 distinct CDR3 sequences, under 15% appearing once. The chain links TRBV29-1 to TRBJ1-5, with D maybe TRBD1 (5 bases). Sequencing was done on a sample of blood, either unsorted or a sorted T cell fraction (not recorded which). This clonotype was sampled from a male donor with ankylosing spondylitis or in good health (not recorded which). This chain's CDR3 is CSVGGVDQPQHF. In nucleotides, the CDR3 is TGCAGCGTTGGAGGGGTGGATCAGCCCCAGCATTTT.